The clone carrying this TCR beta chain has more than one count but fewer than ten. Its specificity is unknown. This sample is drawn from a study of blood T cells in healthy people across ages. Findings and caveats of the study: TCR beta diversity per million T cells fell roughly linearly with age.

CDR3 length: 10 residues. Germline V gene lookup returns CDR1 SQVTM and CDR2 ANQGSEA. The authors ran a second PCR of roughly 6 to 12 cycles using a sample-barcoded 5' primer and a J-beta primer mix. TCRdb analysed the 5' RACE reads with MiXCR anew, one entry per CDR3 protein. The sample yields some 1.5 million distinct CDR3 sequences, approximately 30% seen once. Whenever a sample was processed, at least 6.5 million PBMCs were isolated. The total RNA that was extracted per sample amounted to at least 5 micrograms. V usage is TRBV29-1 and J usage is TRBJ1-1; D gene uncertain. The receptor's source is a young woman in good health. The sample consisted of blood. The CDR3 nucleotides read TGCGGGCTTTCGAACACTGAAGCTTTCTTT. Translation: CGLSNTEAFF.